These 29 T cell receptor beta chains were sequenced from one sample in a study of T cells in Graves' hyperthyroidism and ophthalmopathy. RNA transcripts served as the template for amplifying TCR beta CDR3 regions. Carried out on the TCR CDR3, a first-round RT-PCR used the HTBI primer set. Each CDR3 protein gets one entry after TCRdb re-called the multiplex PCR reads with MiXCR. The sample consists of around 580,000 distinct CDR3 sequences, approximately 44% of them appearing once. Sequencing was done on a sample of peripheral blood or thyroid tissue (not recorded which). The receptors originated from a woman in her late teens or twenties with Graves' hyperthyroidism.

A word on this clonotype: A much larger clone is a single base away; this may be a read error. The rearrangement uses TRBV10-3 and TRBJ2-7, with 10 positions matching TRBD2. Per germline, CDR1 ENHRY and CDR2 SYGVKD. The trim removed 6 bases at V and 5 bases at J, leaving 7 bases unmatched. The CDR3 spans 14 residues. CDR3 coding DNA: TGTGCCATCAGAAAAGCGGGAGGGCCCCACGAGCAGTACTTC. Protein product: CAIRKAGGPHEQYF.

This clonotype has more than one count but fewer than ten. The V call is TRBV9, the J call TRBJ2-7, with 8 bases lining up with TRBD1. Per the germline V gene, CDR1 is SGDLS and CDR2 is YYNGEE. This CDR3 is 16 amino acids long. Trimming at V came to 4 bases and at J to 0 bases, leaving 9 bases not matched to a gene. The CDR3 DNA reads TGTGCCAGCAGCCCATTGGGACAGGTATCCTCCTACGAGCAGTACTTC. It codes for CASSPLGQVSSYEQYF.

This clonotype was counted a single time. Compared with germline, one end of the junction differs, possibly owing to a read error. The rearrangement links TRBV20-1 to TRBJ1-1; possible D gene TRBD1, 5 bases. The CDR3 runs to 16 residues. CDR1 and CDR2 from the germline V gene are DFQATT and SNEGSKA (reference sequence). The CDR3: CSARGDGAPMNAEAFF. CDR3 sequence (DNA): TGCAGTGCTAGGGGGGACGGGGCTCCGATGAACGCTGAAGCTTTCTTT.

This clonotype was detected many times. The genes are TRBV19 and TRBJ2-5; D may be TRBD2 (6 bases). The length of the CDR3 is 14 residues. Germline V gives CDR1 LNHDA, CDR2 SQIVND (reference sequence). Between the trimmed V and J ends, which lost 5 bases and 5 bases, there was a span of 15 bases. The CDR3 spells CASSVSAGTETQYF. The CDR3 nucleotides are TGTGCCAGTAGTGTGTCGGCAGGGACTGAGACCCAGTACTTC.

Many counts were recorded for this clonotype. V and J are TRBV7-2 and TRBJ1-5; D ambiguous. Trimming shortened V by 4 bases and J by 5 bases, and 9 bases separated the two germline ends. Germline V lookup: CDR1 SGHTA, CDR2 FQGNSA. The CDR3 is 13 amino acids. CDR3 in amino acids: CASSSGRDQPQHF. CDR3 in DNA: TGTGCCAGCAGCTCCGGACGGGATCAGCCCCAGCATTTT.

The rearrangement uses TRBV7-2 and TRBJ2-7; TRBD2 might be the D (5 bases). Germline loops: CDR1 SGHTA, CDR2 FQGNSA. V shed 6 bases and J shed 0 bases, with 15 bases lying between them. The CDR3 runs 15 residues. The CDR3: CASSYALAVSYEQYF. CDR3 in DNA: TGTGCCAGCAGTTACGCCCTAGCAGTCTCCTACGAGCAGTACTTC.

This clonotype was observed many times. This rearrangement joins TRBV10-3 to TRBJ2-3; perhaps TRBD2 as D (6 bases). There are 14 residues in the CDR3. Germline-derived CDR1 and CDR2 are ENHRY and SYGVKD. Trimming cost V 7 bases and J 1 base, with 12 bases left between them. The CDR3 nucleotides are TGTGCCATCACCACGGGAGAGGGCACAGATACGCAGTATTTT. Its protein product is CAITTGEGTDTQYF.

For the CDR3, the DNA is TGTGCCAGCAGTTACCTCCGGGACAAAAGCTCTGGAAACACCATATATTTT. The encoded protein is CASSYLRDKSSGNTIYF. The rearrangement joins TRBV6-5 to TRBJ1-3; D is perhaps TRBD1 (6 bases). Trimming stripped 2 bases from V and 0 bases from J, with 14 bases between. Germline V gene sequence: CDR1 MNHEY, CDR2 SVGAGI. The CDR3 contains 17 residues.

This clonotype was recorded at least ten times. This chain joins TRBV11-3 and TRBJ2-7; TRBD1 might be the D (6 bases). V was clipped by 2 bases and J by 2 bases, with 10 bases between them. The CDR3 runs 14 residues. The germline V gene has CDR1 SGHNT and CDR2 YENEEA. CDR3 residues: CASSLRDKAYEQYF. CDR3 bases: TGTGCCAGCAGCTTACGGGACAAAGCCTACGAGCAGTACTTC.

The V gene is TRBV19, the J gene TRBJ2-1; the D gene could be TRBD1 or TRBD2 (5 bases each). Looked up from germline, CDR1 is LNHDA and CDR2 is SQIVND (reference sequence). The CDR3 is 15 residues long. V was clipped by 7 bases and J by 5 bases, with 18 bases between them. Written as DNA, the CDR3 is TGTGCCAGTACCCCCATCGGGGCTGGGAACAATGAGCAGTTCTTC. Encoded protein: CASTPIGAGNNEQFF.

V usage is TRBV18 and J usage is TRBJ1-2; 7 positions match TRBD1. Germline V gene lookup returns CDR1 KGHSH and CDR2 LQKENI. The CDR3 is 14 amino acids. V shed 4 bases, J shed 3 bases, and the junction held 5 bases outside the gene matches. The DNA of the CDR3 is TGTGCCAGCTCACTGACAGGGTCGGACTATGGCTACACCTTC. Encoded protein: CASSLTGSDYGYTF. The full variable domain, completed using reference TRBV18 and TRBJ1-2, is NAGVMQNPRHLVRRRGQEARLRCSPMKGHSHVYWYRQLPEEGLKFMVYLQKENIIDESGMPKERFSAEFPKEGPSILRIQQVVRGDSAAYFCASSLTGSDYGYTFGSGTRLTVV.

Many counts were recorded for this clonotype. The CDR3 loop is CASSLARDRVAQPQHF. The CDR3 region has the DNA TGTGCCAGCAGCTTAGCAAGGGACAGGGTTGCTCAGCCCCAGCATTTT. The chain links TRBV7-2 to TRBJ1-5; 9 bases fit TRBD1. Unmatched junction bases numbered 6, after V lost 0 bases and J lost 6 bases. The V gene's germline CDR1 is SGHTA and CDR2 FQGNSA. The CDR3 runs 16 residues.

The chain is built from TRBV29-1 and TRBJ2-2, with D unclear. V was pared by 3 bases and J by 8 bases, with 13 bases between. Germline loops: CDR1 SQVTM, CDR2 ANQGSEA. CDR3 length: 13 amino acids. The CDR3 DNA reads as TGCAGCGTTGAGCTCCCATGGTCTGGGGAGCTGTTTTTT. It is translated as CSVELPWSGELFF.

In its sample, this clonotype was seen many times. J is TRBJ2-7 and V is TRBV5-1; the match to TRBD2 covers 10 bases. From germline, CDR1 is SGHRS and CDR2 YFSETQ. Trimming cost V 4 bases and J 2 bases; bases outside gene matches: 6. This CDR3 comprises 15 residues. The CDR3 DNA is TGCGCCAGCAGCGAGGGACTAGCGTTCCCCTACGAGCAGTACTTC. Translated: CASSEGLAFPYEQYF.

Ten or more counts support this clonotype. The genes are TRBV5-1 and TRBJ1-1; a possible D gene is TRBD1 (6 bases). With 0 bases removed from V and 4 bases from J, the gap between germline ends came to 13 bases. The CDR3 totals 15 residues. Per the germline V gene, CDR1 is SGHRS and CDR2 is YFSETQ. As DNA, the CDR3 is TGCGCCAGCAGCTTGGCCAGGGGTGGTAGCACTGAAGCTTTCTTT. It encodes CASSLARGGSTEAFF.

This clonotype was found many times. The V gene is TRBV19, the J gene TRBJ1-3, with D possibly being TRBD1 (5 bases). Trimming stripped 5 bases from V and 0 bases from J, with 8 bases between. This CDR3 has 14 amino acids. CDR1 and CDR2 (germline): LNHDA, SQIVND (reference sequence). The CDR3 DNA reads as TGTGCCAGTAGTCGCGACAGCTCTGGAAACACCATATATTTT. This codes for CASSRDSSGNTIYF.

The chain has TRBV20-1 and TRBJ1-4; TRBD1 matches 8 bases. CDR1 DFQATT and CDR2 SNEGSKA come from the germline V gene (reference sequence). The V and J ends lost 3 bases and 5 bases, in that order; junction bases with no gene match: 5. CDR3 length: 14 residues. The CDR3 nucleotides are TGCAGTGCTAGGTCCGCAGGGGGCAATGAAAAACTGTTTTTT. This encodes CSARSAGGNEKLFF.

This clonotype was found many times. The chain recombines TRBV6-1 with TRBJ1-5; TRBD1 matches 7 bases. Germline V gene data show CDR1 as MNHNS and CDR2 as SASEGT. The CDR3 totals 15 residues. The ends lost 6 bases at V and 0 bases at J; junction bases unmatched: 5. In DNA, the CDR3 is TGTGCCAGCAGCAGGGGACAGTATAGCAATCAGCCCCAGCATTTT. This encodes CASSRGQYSNQPQHF.

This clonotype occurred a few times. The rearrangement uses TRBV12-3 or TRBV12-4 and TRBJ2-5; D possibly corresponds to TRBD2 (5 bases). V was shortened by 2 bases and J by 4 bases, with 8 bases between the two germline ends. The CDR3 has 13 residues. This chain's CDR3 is CASSLSGLETQYF. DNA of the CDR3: TGTGCCAGCAGTTTATCAGGACTAGAGACCCAGTACTTC.

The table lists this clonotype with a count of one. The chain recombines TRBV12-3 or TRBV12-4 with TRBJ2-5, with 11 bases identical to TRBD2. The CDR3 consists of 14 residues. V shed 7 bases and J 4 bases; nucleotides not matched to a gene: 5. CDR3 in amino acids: CASKTSGNLETQYF. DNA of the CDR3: TGTGCCAGCAAGACTAGCGGGAACTTAGAGACCCAGTACTTC.

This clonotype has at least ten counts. For the CDR3, the DNA is TGTGCCAGCAGCCAAGATATAGACTCTAACTATGGCTACACCTTC. Encoded protein: CASSQDIDSNYGYTF. The V and J genes are TRBV4-2 and TRBJ1-2, with D uncertain. With 0 bases removed from V and 0 bases from J, the gap between germline ends came to 8 bases. This CDR3 contains 15 residues. CDR1 and CDR2 (germline): LGHNA, YNFKEQ.

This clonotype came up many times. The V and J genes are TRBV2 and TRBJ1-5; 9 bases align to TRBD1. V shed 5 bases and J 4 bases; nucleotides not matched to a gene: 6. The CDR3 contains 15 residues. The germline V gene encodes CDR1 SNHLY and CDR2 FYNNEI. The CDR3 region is CASSNHRGRNQPQHF. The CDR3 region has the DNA TGTGCCAGCAGTAATCACAGGGGGCGGAATCAGCCCCAGCATTTT.

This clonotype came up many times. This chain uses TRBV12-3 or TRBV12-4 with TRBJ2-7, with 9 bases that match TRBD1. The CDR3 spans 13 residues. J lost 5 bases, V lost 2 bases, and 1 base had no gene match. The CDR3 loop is CASSLRQGDEQYF. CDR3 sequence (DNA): TGTGCCAGCAGTTTACGACAGGGGGACGAGCAGTACTTC.

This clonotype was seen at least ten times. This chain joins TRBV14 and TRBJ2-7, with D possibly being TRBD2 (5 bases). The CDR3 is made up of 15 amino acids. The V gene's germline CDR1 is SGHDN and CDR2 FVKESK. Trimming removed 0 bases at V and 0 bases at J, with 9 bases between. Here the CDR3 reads CASSQERLLSYEQYF. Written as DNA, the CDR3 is TGTGCCAGCAGCCAAGAGCGACTACTCTCCTACGAGCAGTACTTC.

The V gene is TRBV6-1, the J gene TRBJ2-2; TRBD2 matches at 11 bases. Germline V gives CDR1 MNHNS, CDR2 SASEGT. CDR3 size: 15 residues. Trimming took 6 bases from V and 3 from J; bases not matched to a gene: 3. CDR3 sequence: CASRGLAVDTGELFF. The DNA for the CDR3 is TGTGCCAGCAGGGGACTAGCGGTCGACACCGGGGAGCTGTTTTTT.

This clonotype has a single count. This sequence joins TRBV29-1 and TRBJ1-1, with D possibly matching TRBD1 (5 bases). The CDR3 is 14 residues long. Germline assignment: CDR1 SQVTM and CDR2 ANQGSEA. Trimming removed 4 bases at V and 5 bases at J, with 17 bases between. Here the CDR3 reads CSVVTVWGSTEAFF. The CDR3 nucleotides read TGCAGCGTTGTTACGGTCTGGGGGTCTACTGAAGCTTTCTTT.

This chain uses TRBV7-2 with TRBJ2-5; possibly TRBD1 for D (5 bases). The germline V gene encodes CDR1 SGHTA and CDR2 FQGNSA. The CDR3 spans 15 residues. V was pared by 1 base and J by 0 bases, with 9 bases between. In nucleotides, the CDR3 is TGTGCCAGCAGCTTAGGGGGCGTAGACCAAGAGACCCAGTACTTC. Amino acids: CASSLGGVDQETQYF.

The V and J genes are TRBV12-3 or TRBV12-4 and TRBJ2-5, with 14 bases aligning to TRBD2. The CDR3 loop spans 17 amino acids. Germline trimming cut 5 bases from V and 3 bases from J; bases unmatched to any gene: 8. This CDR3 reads CASSLSTGLAGEETQYF. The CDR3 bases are TGTGCCAGCAGTCTCTCAACGGGACTAGCGGGAGAAGAGACCCAGTACTTC.

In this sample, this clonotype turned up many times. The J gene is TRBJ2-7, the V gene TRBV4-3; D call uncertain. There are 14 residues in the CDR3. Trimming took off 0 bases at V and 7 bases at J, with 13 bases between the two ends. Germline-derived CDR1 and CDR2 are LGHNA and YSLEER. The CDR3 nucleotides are TGCGCCAGCAGCCAAGATTGGCCGCCCCTGGAGCAGTACTTC. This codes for CASSQDWPPLEQYF.